The sequence of this T cell receptor beta chain was determined in a study of blood T cell repertoires in COVID-19. CDR1 KGHDR and CDR2 SFDVKD come from the germline V gene. V was trimmed by 6 bases and J by 2 bases, leaving 10 bases between them. The CDR3 covers 14 residues. Here immunoSEQ multiplex PCR was the method, and the copy in TCRdb shows in-frame clones only, minus some. The sample lists about 63,000 clones, approximately 87% occurring once. The TCR originated in a man between 45 and 60 years old with active COVID-19. The chain has TRBV24-1 and TRBJ1-5, with a possible D match to TRBD1 (6 bases). The sequenced sample was peripheral blood. In DNA, the CDR3 is TGTGCCACCAGTAGGGCAGGGGGCAATCAGCCCCAGCATTTT. Its translation is CATSRAGGNQPQHF.